The entry below describes one T cell receptor (beta chain). Sequencing was performed with immunoSEQ multiplex PCR; in TCRdb, only in-frame clones are kept and a portion is missing. The table includes more than 250,000 clones, almost 85% detected once. The entry originates in a study of blood T cell repertoires in COVID-19. Study in general: Donors in the United States, Italy and Spain gave samples during acute or convalescent COVID-19.

The CDR3 covers 16 residues. The trim removed 4 bases at V and 3 bases at J, leaving 8 bases unmatched. Per the germline V gene, CDR1 is SGHRS and CDR2 is YFSETQ. This clonotype was obtained from a man between 50 and 59 years old with active or convalescent COVID-19. The sequencing input was peripheral blood. The chain recombines TRBV5-1 with TRBJ2-3, with 10 bases aligning to TRBD1. CDR3: CASSPTGGMGTDTQYF. The CDR3 DNA is TGCGCCAGCAGCCCGACAGGGGGCATGGGGACAGATACGCAGTATTTT.